The 20 T cell receptor beta chains presented below share a single source sample, sequenced in a study of cytomegalovirus exposure and HLA in healthy donors (dated by TCRdb to 2016 to 2017). Library generation was performed with the immunoSEQ multiplex PCR assay. A mixture of 60 forward primers for TCR Vbeta segments and 13 reverse primers for TCR Jbeta segments was used in the multiplex PCR. TCRdb provides this immuneACCESS table in a form limited to in-frame rearrangements. Some clones are lacking; in checked studies, under half of them reflect an unresolved V gene, and why the rest are absent is not known. The sample contains 85,000 to 90,000 clones, approximately 79% of them found a single time. In total, the top ten clones hold around 2.5% of the sample. Input material: PBMCs. These receptors all stem from a man aged 30 to 39 in good health and CMV-seronegative.

This rearrangement joins TRBV5-8 to TRBJ2-7, with 11 nucleotides matching TRBD2. CDR1 is SGHTS and CDR2 is YDEGEE in the germline V gene. Unmatched junction bases numbered 11, after V lost 4 bases and J lost 2 bases. The CDR3 runs to 17 residues. DNA of the CDR3: TGTGCCAGCAGCCCTGGGACTAGCGGTCCCCGTCCCTACGAGCAGTACTTC. The encoded protein is CASSPGTSGPRPYEQYF. The complete variable domain, with remaining parts taken from reference TRBV5-8 and TRBJ2-7, reads EAGVTQSPTHLIKTRGQQATLRCSPISGHTSVYWYQQALGLGLQFLLWYDEGEERNRGNFPPRFSGRQFPNYSSELNVNALELEDSALYLCASSPGTSGPRPYEQYFGPGTRLTVT.

V gene TRBV19 combines with J gene TRBJ1-2; 7 nucleotides match TRBD1. The CDR3 runs 17 residues. CDR1 is LNHDA, CDR2 SQIVND, per germline (reference sequence). With V trimmed by 3 bases and J by 2 bases, 12 bases remained unmatched. CDR3 nucleotides: TGTGCCAGTAGTATCCCGGGACAGCCGACCTACAACTATGGCTACACCTTC. This encodes CASSIPGQPTYNYGYTF.

The chain couples TRBV5-1 to TRBJ1-1; D possibly corresponds to TRBD1 (6 bases). CDR1 is SGHRS, CDR2 YFSETQ, per germline. The V and J ends lost 4 bases and 0 bases respectively, with 13 bases between them. The CDR3 totals 15 residues. The CDR3 DNA follows: TGCGCCAGCAGCCCCGTTGGACAGTTGAACACTGAAGCTTTCTTT. It is translated as CASSPVGQLNTEAFF.

The rearrangement uses TRBV2 and TRBJ1-2; no reliable D call. The CDR3 has 15 residues. The germline gives CDR1 SNHLY, CDR2 FYNNEI. Trimming cost V 6 bases and J 0 bases, with 14 bases left between them. CDR3 DNA: TGTGCCAGCAGCGCCTTGAGGGAGACTAACTATGGCTACACCTTC. It translates to CASSALRETNYGYTF.

V is TRBV28 and J is TRBJ1-2, with D tentatively TRBD1 (5 bases). The CDR3 has 12 residues. Trimming shortened V by 5 bases and J by 4 bases, and 8 bases separated the two germline ends. The V gene's germline CDR1 is MDHEN and CDR2 SYDVKM. The CDR3: CASSRTGYGYTF. The CDR3 DNA reads TGTGCCAGCAGTCGTACAGGCTATGGCTACACCTTC.

The V and J genes are TRBV11-2 and TRBJ2-7; maybe TRBD1 (5 bases). Germline V lookup: CDR1 SGHAT, CDR2 FQNNGV. Trimming pared 6 bases from V and 6 bases from J, leaving 12 bases between. The CDR3 is made up of 12 amino acids. This chain's CDR3 is CASRNQGSEQYF. In nucleotides, the CDR3 is TGTGCCAGCAGGAACCAGGGAAGCGAGCAGTACTTC.

CDR3: CASSKSPTGWSGNTIYF. CDR3 DNA: TGTGCCAGCTCTAAATCCCCGACAGGGTGGTCGGGAAACACCATATATTTT. This rearrangement joins TRBV27 to TRBJ1-3; 7 positions match TRBD1. CDR3 size: 17 residues. The germline V gene has CDR1 MNHEY and CDR2 SMNVEV (reference sequence). Trimming took 8 bases from V and 4 from J; bases not matched to a gene: 17.

V is TRBV2 and J is TRBJ1-4; D possibly corresponds to TRBD1 (5 bases). CDR3 length: 14 amino acids. V was cut by 5 bases and J by 2 bases, with 9 bases left in between. Germline CDR1 reads SNHLY; CDR2 reads FYNNEI. As DNA, the CDR3 is TGTGCCAGCAGTCGGGGGACGACTAATGAAAAACTGTTTTTT. Translating it yields CASSRGTTNEKLFF.

The genes are TRBV2 and TRBJ1-2; TRBD1 agrees at 7 bases. CDR1 and CDR2 from the germline V gene are SNHLY and FYNNEI. V lost 6 bases, J lost 2 bases, and 6 bases stayed unmatched. CDR3 length equals 14 residues. The CDR3 DNA is TGTGCCAGCAGCGCCCCGGGACAGAACTATGGCTACACCTTC. It translates to CASSAPGQNYGYTF.

The rearrangement links TRBV27 to TRBJ1-6; D remains unclear. Germline V CDR1 and CDR2: MNHEY, SMNVEV (reference sequence). V was pared by 5 bases and J by 4 bases, with 18 bases between. The CDR3 spans 17 residues. Written as DNA, the CDR3 is TGTGCCAGCAGTACCCGACTGCTAACAACTTATAATTCACCCCTCCACTTT. Its translation is CASSTRLLTTYNSPLHF.

This rearrangement joins TRBV4-1 to TRBJ2-1, with 11 bases identical to TRBD2. The CDR3 covers 15 residues. Trimming removed 3 bases from V and 5 bases from J; junction bases left unmatched: 3. CDR1 is MGHRA, CDR2 YSYEKL, per germline. CDR3 DNA sequence: TGCGCCAGCAGCCACCGACTAGCGGGGCACAATGAGCAGTTCTTC. Translating it yields CASSHRLAGHNEQFF.

V gene TRBV6-5 combines with J gene TRBJ1-1; D is uncertain. Looked up from germline, CDR1 is MNHEY and CDR2 is SVGAGI. V was shortened by 6 bases and J by 2 bases, with 13 bases between the two germline ends. The CDR3 has 14 amino acids. CDR3 nucleotide sequence: TGTGCCAGCAGGAGGGCTCAGGCAAACACTGAAGCTTTCTTT. Translation gives CASRRAQANTEAFF.

This clone has a single count. The V and J genes are TRBV18 and TRBJ2-2, with a weak D call TRBD1 (6 bases). Germline V lookup: CDR1 KGHSH, CDR2 LQKENI. Trimming left V 6 bases short and J 5 bases short, with 19 bases between. The CDR3 loop spans 16 amino acids. CDR3 DNA: TGTGCCAGCTCGCCCAGATCACCAGGGGATACCGGGGAGCTGTTTTTT. Protein sequence: CASSPRSPGDTGELFF.

Ten or more counts support this clone. This chain uses TRBV7-9 with TRBJ2-2, with D possibly being TRBD2 (5 bases). Trimming shortened V by 5 bases and J by 6 bases, and 16 bases separated the two germline ends. Looked up from germline, CDR1 is SEHNR and CDR2 is FQNEAQ (reference sequence). CDR3 size: 15 residues. The CDR3 DNA is TGTGCCAGCAGCGCCCGGGATGAGGATCCCGGGGAGCTGTTTTTT. Translating it yields CASSARDEDPGELFF.

The J gene is TRBJ2-5, the V gene TRBV11-3; D perhaps matches TRBD1 (6 bases). Germline V gene lookup returns CDR1 SGHNT and CDR2 YENEEA. This CDR3 region has 13 residues. V shed 3 bases and J shed 7 bases, with 12 bases lying between them. In nucleotides, the CDR3 is TGTGCCAGCAGCTTTGAGGGGGAAGGGACCCAGTACTTC. Residues: CASSFEGEGTQYF.

The chain recombines TRBV5-8 with TRBJ1-2, with TRBD1 as a possible D gene (5 bases). This CDR3 has 13 residues. Germline V lookup: CDR1 SGHTS, CDR2 YDEGEE. Trimming pared 4 bases from V and 3 bases from J, leaving 10 bases between. Written as DNA, the CDR3 is TGTGCCAGCAGCACAGACAGAGACTATGGCTACACCTTC. The encoded protein is CASSTDRDYGYTF.

V is TRBV6-1 and J is TRBJ2-1, with TRBD1 matching 9 bases. This CDR3 is built from 15 residues. Germline V gene sequence: CDR1 MNHNS, CDR2 SASEGT. Trimming removed 5 bases from V and 3 bases from J; junction bases left unmatched: 5. The CDR3 DNA is TGTGCCAGCAGTCCGGGACAGGGAGACTACAATGAGCAGTTCTTC. Its translation: CASSPGQGDYNEQFF.

V gene TRBV25-1 combines with J gene TRBJ2-5; 8 nucleotides match TRBD2. Germline V gene data show CDR1 as MGHDK and CDR2 as SYGVNS. The CDR3 consists of 14 residues. Germline trimming cut 4 bases from V and 5 bases from J; bases unmatched to any gene: 6. The CDR3 here is CASSVGGAGETQYF. CDR3 nucleotides: TGTGCCAGCAGTGTCGGGGGGGCCGGGGAGACCCAGTACTTC.

CDR3 protein: CASRRAPNTEAFF. The CDR3 DNA reads TGTGCCAGCAGACGCGCCCCAAACACTGAAGCTTTCTTT. The rearrangement joins TRBV7-2 to TRBJ1-1; no clear D. CDR1 is SGHTA and CDR2 is FQGNSA in the germline V gene. This CDR3 has 13 residues. V lost 6 bases, J lost 2 bases, and 10 bases lay in between.

The V and J genes are TRBV30 and TRBJ2-5; D ambiguous. Germline V gene data show CDR1 as GTSNPN and CDR2 as SVGIG (reference sequence). The CDR3 consists of 11 residues. V was shortened by 7 bases and J by 5 bases, with 11 bases between the two germline ends. CDR3 protein: CAYQPAETQYF. In nucleotides, the CDR3 is TGTGCCTACCAACCAGCGGAGACCCAGTACTTC.